The 8 T cell receptor beta chains below come from one sample, sequenced in a study of cytomegalovirus exposure and HLA in healthy donors. 60 Vbeta and 13 Jbeta primers were used in PCR. The repertoire was sequenced with immunoSEQ multiplex PCR; TCRdb's copy has only in-frame clones and lacks some. The repertoire holds some 190,000 clones, with 65% to 85% as singletons. Material for sequencing was PBMCs. Source of these receptors: a man aged 18 to 30 in good health and CMV-seronegative.

The chain combines TRBV11-2 with TRBJ1-1; 9 positions match TRBD1. This CDR3 spans 14 amino acids. The V gene end was trimmed by 4 bases and the J gene end by 5 bases; junction bases not matched to a gene: 5. The V gene's germline CDR1 is SGHAT and CDR2 FQNNGV. Written as DNA, the CDR3 is TGTGCCAGCAGCTCGGACAGGGGTTGGACTGAAGCTTTCTTT. Protein: CASSSDRGWTEAFF. The full variable domain, rest sourced from reference TRBV11-2 and TRBJ1-1, is EAGVAQSPRYKIIEKRQSVAFWCNPISGHATLYWYQQILGQGPKLLIQFQNNGVVDDSQLPKDRFSAERLKGVDSTLKIQPAKLEDSAVYLCASSSDRGWTEAFFGQGTRLTVV.

The chain combines TRBV19 with TRBJ2-2, with D perhaps matching TRBD1 (5 bases). Trimming removed 7 bases from V and 2 bases from J, with 17 bases in between. Germline V gene sequence: CDR1 LNHDA, CDR2 SQIVND (reference sequence). This CDR3 has 16 amino acids. The CDR3 loop is CASTKRRQTNTGELFF. Written as DNA, the CDR3 is TGTGCCAGTACTAAGAGGAGACAGACCAACACCGGGGAGCTGTTTTTT. Using reference TRBV19 and TRBJ2-2 for the parts outside the CDR3, the full variable domain is DGGITQSPKYLFRKEGQNVTLSCEQNLNHDAMYWYRQDPGQGLRLIYYSQIVNDFQKGDIAEGYSVSREKKESFPLTVTSAQKNPTAFYLCASTKRRQTNTGELFFGEGSRLTVL.

The chain couples TRBV7-2 to TRBJ2-1, with D possibly TRBD1 on 6 matching bases. Trimming pared 4 bases from V and 4 bases from J, leaving 8 bases between. Germline CDR1 SGHTA, CDR2 FQGNSA. The CDR3 totals 13 residues. CDR3 amino acids: CASSYGQYNEQFF. The DNA for the CDR3 is TGTGCCAGCAGCTACGGACAGTACAATGAGCAGTTCTTC.

Concerning this clone itself: Relative to the germline gene, one junction end is altered; a read error may explain this. The genes are TRBV7-7 and TRBJ2-2; 14 bases line up with TRBD2. Germline assignment: CDR1 SSHAT and CDR2 FNYEAQ (reference sequence). CDR3 length: 17 amino acids. The CDR3 DNA sequence: TGTGCTAGCAGCTCGGGACTAGCGGGGGAATACGCCGGGGAGCTGTTTTTT. Translating gives CASSSGLAGEYAGELFF.

V and J are TRBV7-9 and TRBJ2-7, with D tentatively TRBD2 (7 bases). V was shortened by 1 base and J by 5 bases, with 21 bases between the two germline ends. Germline V gene lookup returns CDR1 SEHNR and CDR2 FQNEAQ (reference sequence). This CDR3 spans 17 amino acids. Here the CDR3 reads CASSLEGGGGYRDEQYF. DNA for the CDR3: TGTGCCAGCAGCTTAGAAGGGGGGGGCGGGTACAGGGACGAGCAGTACTTC.

The chain combines TRBV2 with TRBJ1-3, with D hard to call. Trimming took 1 base from V and 0 from J, leaving 13 bases between them. In germline, CDR1 is SNHLY, CDR2 FYNNEI. The CDR3 totals 17 residues. As DNA, the CDR3 is TGTGCCAGCAGTGAAGAGGCAGCGATTGTCTCTGGAAACACCATATATTTT. Its translation is CASSEEAAIVSGNTIYF.

The CDR3 loop reads CASSVQRDFTDTQYF. The CDR3 DNA reads as TGTGCCAGCAGCGTCCAGCGGGACTTCACAGATACGCAGTATTTT. V usage is TRBV9 and J usage is TRBJ2-3; 7 nucleotides agree with TRBD2. This CDR3 is built from 15 residues. After removal of 2 bases from V and 2 bases from J, the junction contained 5 bases not matched to a gene. Germline CDR1 SGDLS, CDR2 YYNGEE.

V is TRBV10-1 and J is TRBJ2-2, with 9 bases fitting TRBD2. V was clipped by 4 bases and J by 1 base; unmatched bases: 7. The V gene's germline CDR1 is WNHNN and CDR2 SYGVQD (reference sequence). This CDR3 is 17 amino acids long. CDR3 in DNA: TGCGCCAGCAGTGTGAGACTAGCGGACGAGAACACCGGGGAGCTGTTTTTT. Residues: CASSVRLADENTGELFF.